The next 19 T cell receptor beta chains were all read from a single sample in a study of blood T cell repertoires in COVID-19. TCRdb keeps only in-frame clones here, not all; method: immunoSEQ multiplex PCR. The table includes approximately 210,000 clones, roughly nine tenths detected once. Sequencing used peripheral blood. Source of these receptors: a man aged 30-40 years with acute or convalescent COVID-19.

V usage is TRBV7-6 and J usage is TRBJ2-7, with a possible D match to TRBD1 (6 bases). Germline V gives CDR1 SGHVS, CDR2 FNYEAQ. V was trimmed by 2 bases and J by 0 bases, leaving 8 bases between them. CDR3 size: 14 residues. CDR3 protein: CASSLTGSSYEQYF. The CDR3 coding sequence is TGTGCCAGCAGCTTAACAGGGAGCTCCTACGAGCAGTACTTC.

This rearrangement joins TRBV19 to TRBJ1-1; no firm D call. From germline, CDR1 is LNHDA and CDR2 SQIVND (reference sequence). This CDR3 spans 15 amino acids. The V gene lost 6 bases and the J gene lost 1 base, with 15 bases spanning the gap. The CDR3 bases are TGTGCCAGTAGAAGGAGCGGCAGGAGGAACACTGAAGCTTTCTTT. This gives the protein CASRRSGRRNTEAFF.

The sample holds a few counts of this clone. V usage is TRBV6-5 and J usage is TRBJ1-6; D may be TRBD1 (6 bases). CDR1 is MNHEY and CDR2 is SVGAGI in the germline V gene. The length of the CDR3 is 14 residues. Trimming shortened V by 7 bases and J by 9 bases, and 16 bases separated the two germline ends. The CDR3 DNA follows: TGTGCCAGCACGAGGGGGTATTCAGGTTCACCCCTCCACTTT. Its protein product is CASTRGYSGSPLHF.

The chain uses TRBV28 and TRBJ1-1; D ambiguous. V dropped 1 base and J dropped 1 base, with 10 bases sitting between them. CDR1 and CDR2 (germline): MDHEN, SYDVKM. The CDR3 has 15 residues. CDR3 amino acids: CASSLFTSGNTEAFF. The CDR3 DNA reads TGTGCCAGCAGTTTATTCACGTCGGGGAACACTGAAGCTTTCTTT.

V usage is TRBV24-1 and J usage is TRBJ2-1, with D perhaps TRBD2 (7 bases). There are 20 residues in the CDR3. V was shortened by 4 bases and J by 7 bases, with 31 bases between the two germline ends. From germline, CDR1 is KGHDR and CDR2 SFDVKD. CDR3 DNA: TGTGCCACCAGTGAGTGCGGGGGTTTGCAACCTCCTGGGGGGCCGAATGAGCAGTTCTTC. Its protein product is CATSECGGLQPPGGPNEQFF.

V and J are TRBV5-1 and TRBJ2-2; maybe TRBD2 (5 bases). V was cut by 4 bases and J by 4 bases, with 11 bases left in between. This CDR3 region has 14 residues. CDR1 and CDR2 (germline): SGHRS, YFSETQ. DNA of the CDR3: TGCGCCAGCAGCCCCCAGGCGGGCACCGGGGAGCTGTTTTTT. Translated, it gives CASSPQAGTGELFF.

In nucleotides, the CDR3 is TGCGCCAGCAGCTCGGAGTCTCTACTTCGGAGAGGCGAGCAGTACTTC. Protein product: CASSSESLLRRGEQYF. V is TRBV5-1 and J is TRBJ2-7; no clear D. Germline V gene data show CDR1 as SGHRS and CDR2 as YFSETQ. V dropped 3 bases and J dropped 6 bases, with 22 bases sitting between them. This CDR3 is built from 16 residues.

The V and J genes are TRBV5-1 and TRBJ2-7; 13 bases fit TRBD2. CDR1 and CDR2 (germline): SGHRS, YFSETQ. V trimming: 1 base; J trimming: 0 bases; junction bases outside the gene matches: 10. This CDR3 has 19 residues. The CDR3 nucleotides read TGCGCCAGCAGCTTGTATCCGAGGACTAGCGGGAGTGGCTCCTACGAGCAGTACTTC. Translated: CASSLYPRTSGSGSYEQYF.

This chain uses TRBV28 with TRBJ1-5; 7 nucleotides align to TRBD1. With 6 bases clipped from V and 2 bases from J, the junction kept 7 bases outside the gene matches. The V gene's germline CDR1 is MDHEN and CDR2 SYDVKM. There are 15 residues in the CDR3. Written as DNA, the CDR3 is TGTGCCAGCAGCTTAGGGGGCGCGGGCAATCAGCCCCAGCATTTT. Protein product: CASSLGGAGNQPQHF. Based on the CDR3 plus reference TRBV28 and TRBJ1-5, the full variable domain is DVKVTQSSRYLVKRTGEKVFLECVQDMDHENMFWYRQDPGLGLRLIYFSYDVKMKEKGDIPEGYSVSREKKERFSLILESASTNQTSMYLCASSLGGAGNQPQHFGDGTRLSIL.

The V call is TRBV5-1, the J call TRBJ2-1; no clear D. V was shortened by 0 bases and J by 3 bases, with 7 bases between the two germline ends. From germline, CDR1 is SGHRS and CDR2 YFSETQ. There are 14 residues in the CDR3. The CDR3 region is CASSLGAGYNEQFF. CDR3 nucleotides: TGCGCCAGCAGCTTGGGTGCAGGCTACAATGAGCAGTTCTTC.

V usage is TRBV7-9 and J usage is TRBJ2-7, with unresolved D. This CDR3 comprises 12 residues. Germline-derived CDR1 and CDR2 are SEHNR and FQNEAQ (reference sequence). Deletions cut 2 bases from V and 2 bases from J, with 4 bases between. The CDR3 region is CASSLYTYEQYF. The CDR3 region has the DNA TGTGCCAGCAGCTTATATACCTACGAGCAGTACTTC.

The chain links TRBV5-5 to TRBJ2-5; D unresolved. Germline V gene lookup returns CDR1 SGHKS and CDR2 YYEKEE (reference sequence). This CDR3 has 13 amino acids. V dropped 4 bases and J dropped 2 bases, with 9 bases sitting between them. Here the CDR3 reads CASSQSLQETQYF. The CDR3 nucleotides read TGTGCCAGCAGCCAATCACTTCAAGAGACCCAGTACTTC.

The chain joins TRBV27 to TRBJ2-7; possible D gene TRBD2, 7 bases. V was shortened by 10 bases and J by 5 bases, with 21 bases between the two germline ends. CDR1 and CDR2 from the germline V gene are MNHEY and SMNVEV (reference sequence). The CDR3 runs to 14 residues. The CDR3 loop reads CATSLTGGGDEQYF. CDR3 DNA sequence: TGTGCCACTTCGTTGACAGGAGGGGGGGACGAGCAGTACTTC.

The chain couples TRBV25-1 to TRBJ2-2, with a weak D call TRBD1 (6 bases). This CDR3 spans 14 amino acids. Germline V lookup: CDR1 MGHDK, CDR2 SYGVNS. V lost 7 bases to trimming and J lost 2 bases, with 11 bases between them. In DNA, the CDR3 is TGTGCCAGCACCAGAGGGGGAAACACCGGGGAGCTGTTTTTT. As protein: CASTRGGNTGELFF.

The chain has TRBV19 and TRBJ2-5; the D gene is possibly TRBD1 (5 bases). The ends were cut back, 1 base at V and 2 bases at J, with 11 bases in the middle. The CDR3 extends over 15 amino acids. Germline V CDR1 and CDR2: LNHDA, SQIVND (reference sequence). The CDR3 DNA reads TGTGCCAGTAGTATAGGCAGGGTTCGGCAAGAGACCCAGTACTTC. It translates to CASSIGRVRQETQYF.

CDR3 bases: TGTGCCAGCAGAAGACTAGCGGGAGTTGGGAATACGCAGTATTTT. Translating gives CASRRLAGVGNTQYF. V usage is TRBV27 and J usage is TRBJ2-3; 12 bases fit TRBD2. CDR1 is MNHEY and CDR2 is SMNVEV in the germline V gene (reference sequence). V dropped 6 bases and J dropped 7; count of bases not matched to a gene: 8. The CDR3 has 15 amino acids.

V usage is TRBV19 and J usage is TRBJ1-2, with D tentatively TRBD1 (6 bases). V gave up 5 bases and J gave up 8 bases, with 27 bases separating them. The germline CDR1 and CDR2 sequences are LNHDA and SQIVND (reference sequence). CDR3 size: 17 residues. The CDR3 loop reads CASSLGAPGEAIFGYTF. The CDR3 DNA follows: TGTGCCAGTAGTTTGGGGGCCCCGGGCGAAGCAATATTCGGCTACACCTTC.

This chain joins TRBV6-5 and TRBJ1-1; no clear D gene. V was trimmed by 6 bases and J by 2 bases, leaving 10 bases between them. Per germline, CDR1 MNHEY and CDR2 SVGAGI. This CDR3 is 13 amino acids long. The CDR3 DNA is TGTGCCAGCAGGGACTCATCCAACACTGAAGCTTTCTTT. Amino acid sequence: CASRDSSNTEAFF.

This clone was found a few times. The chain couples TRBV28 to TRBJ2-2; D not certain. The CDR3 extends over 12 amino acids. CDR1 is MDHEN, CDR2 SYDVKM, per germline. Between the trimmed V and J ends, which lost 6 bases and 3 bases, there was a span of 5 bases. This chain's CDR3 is CASSPDTGELFF. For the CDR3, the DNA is TGTGCCAGCAGCCCCGACACCGGGGAGCTGTTTTTT.